The 23 T cell receptor beta chains given below trace back to one sample, sequenced in a study of post-analysis software for immune sequencing data. Overall study results and limits: There were a few TRBV segments more frequent in patients than controls, and TRBV5-6, TRBV5-1 and TRBV20-1 were among them.

No antigen has been identified for these receptors. Researchers reported that TCR beta cDNA libraries carried unique molecular identifiers. From the PCR reads, TCRdb called clonotypes with MiXCR, one entry per CDR3 protein. Of roughly 580,000 distinct CDR3 sequences in the sample, around 47% were seen once. The specimen was blood. The receptor source for this set is a girl between 10 and 17 years old with multiple sclerosis.

This clonotype was observed a handful of times. The chain couples TRBV4-1 to TRBJ2-3; D possibly corresponds to TRBD2 (5 bases). Germline V gene sequence: CDR1 MGHRA, CDR2 YSYEKL. The V gene lost 1 base and the J gene lost 2 bases, with 10 bases spanning the gap. The CDR3 runs to 15 residues. The CDR3 nucleotides are TGCGCCAGCAGCCAAGGATTCCTAGCCACAGATACGCAGTATTTT. It specifies CASSQGFLATDTQYF.

This clonotype occurred a few times. V is TRBV7-9 and J is TRBJ1-2, with a weak D call TRBD1 (6 bases). CDR3 size: 14 residues. The ends were cut back, 1 base at V and 9 bases at J, with 15 bases in the middle. Germline CDR1 and CDR2: SEHNR and FQNEAQ (reference sequence). The DNA of the CDR3 is TGTGCCAGCAGCTTAGGGGGGGGCTTGAGGAGCTACACCTTC. Its translation: CASSLGGGLRSYTF.

The V call is TRBV5-6, the J call TRBJ2-3, with D possibly TRBD2 on 5 matching bases. The CDR3 has 16 residues. With 1 base removed from V and 1 base from J, the gap between germline ends came to 13 bases. Looked up from germline, CDR1 is SGHDT and CDR2 is YYEEEE. The CDR3 reads CASSLWLISGTDTQYF. For the CDR3, the DNA is TGTGCCAGCAGCTTGTGGTTGATTAGCGGCACAGATACGCAGTATTTT.

The rearrangement uses TRBV11-2 and TRBJ1-4; 7 positions match TRBD1. CDR3 length: 15 residues. The germline gives CDR1 SGHAT, CDR2 FQNNGV. V was clipped by 5 bases and J by 10 bases; unmatched bases: 13. The CDR3 DNA follows: TGTGCCAGCAGCCCCCTCAGGGGGAGGGGCGGAAAACTGTTTTTT. This codes for CASSPLRGRGGKLFF.

This clonotype has only a few counts. The J gene is TRBJ2-7, the V gene TRBV29-1; 8 nucleotides agree with TRBD2. V dropped 1 base and J dropped 1; count of bases not matched to a gene: 3. The CDR3 consists of 14 residues. CDR1 SQVTM and CDR2 ANQGSEA come from the germline V gene. In DNA form, the CDR3 reads TGCAGCGTTGAAGCGGGGGGGAGGTCCTACGAGCAGTACTTC. Amino acids: CSVEAGGRSYEQYF.

This clonotype was seen a handful of times. This rearrangement joins TRBV12-3 or TRBV12-4 to TRBJ1-1, with no clear D. CDR3 length: 13 amino acids. With 7 bases removed from V and 0 bases from J, the gap between germline ends came to 9 bases. The DNA for the CDR3 is TGTGCCAGCAAACAGTATCTGAACACTGAAGCTTTCTTT. Its protein is CASKQYLNTEAFF.

V usage is TRBV7-8 and J usage is TRBJ2-7; 9 bases map to TRBD2. V dropped 3 bases and J dropped 4; count of bases not matched to a gene: 10. CDR3 size: 16 residues. Germline V lookup: CDR1 SGHVS, CDR2 FQNEAQ. The chain's CDR3 is CASSFRQAGGRYEQYF. As DNA, the CDR3 is TGTGCCAGCAGCTTCCGCCAAGCGGGAGGTCGGTACGAGCAGTACTTC.

V is TRBV6-1 and J is TRBJ2-1; 11 bases map to TRBD2. V shed 6 bases and J 8 bases; nucleotides not matched to a gene: 9. The V gene's germline CDR1 is MNHNS and CDR2 SASEGT. The CDR3 extends over 15 amino acids. Here the CDR3 DNA reads TGTGCCAGCAGGGCGTTTAGCGGGAGGGAGTATGAGCAGTTCTTC. Translation gives CASRAFSGREYEQFF.

This chain joins TRBV20-1 and TRBJ2-3, with TRBD2 identical over 10 bases. Germline assignment: CDR1 DFQATT and CDR2 SNEGSKA (reference sequence). V shed 0 bases and J 4 bases; nucleotides not matched to a gene: 10. The CDR3 consists of 17 residues. Written as DNA, the CDR3 is TGCAGTGCTAGAGATTATAGCGGGGGGCTCTACGCAGATACGCAGTATTTT. The encoded protein is CSARDYSGGLYADTQYF.

The chain employs TRBV20-1 and TRBJ2-7, with TRBD2 matching over 11 bases. With 6 bases clipped from V and 1 base from J, the junction kept 5 bases outside the gene matches. This CDR3 spans 14 amino acids. The germline V gene has CDR1 DFQATT and CDR2 SNEGSKA (reference sequence). CDR3 nucleotides: TGCAGTGCCCTAGCGGGAGGAGGATCCTACGAGCAGTACTTC. It is translated as CSALAGGGSYEQYF.

This chain joins TRBV7-9 and TRBJ2-3; D uncertain. From germline, CDR1 is SEHNR and CDR2 FQNEAQ (reference sequence). This CDR3 has 12 residues. The V gene lost 5 bases and the J gene lost 6 bases, with 9 bases spanning the gap. The CDR3 sequence: CASSPLMDTQYF. The CDR3 nucleotides are TGTGCCAGCAGCCCCCTTATGGATACGCAGTATTTT. Full variable domain (remainder filled in from reference TRBV7-9 and TRBJ2-3): DTGVSQNPRHKITKRGQNVTFRCDPISEHNRLYWYRQTLGQGPEFLTYFQNEAQLEKSRLLSDRFSAERPKGSFSTLEIQRTEQGDSAMYLCASSPLMDTQYFGPGTRLTVL.

Only a few counts were recorded for this clonotype. This chain uses TRBV12-3 or TRBV12-4 with TRBJ2-5; 9 bases are a match to TRBD2. V shed 6 bases, J shed 6 bases, and the junction held 5 bases outside the gene matches. The CDR3 has 13 residues. This CDR3 reads CASSHPSGKTQYF. In DNA form, the CDR3 reads TGTGCCAGCAGCCACCCTAGCGGGAAGACCCAGTACTTC.

In its sample, this clonotype was seen a few times. V and J are TRBV20-1 and TRBJ2-7, with 9 bases fitting TRBD1. CDR1 DFQATT and CDR2 SNEGSKA come from the germline V gene (reference sequence). Unmatched junction bases numbered 6, after V lost 6 bases and J lost 3 bases. This CDR3 has 13 amino acids. The CDR3 DNA is TGCAGTGCCCACAGGGGGCTATACTACGAGCAGTACTTC. Translating it yields CSAHRGLYYEQYF.

This clonotype has only a few counts. The rearrangement links TRBV5-1 to TRBJ2-7; D is perhaps TRBD2 (5 bases). CDR1 is SGHRS and CDR2 is YFSETQ in the germline V gene. This CDR3 has 14 residues. V was trimmed by 0 bases and J by 6 bases, leaving 13 bases between them. CDR3 coding DNA: TGCGCCAGCAGCTTGGAGCCGGGATCCGGCGAGCAGTACTTC. This sequence encodes CASSLEPGSGEQYF.

This clonotype was detected only once. The rearrangement uses TRBV27 and TRBJ2-4, with TRBD2 matching over 8 bases. The end of the DNA aligns better with TRBJ2-7, so the J call may be wrong. The CDR3 consists of 15 residues. Germline CDR1 reads MNHEY; CDR2 reads SMNVEV (reference sequence). CDR3 DNA sequence: TGTGCCAGCAGTTTTTTGTTAGCGGGGATGAACGAGCAGTACTTC. Protein sequence: CASSFLLAGMNEQYF.

This sequence joins TRBV5-1 and TRBJ2-7, with 10 nucleotides matching TRBD2. The CDR3 extends over 17 amino acids. Germline V CDR1 and CDR2: SGHRS, YFSETQ. The V segment lost 0 bases and the J segment 2 bases; nucleotides outside the gene matches: 8. The CDR3 nucleotides read TGCGCCAGCAGCTTGGATTCCGGACTAGCGGCCCCCTACGAGCAGTACTTC. Its translation is CASSLDSGLAAPYEQYF.

The chain recombines TRBV30 with TRBJ1-5; D unresolved. CDR1 and CDR2 (germline): GTSNPN, SVGIG (reference sequence). The CDR3 is 12 amino acids. V lost 0 bases, J lost 9 bases, and 9 bases lay in between. CDR3 sequence (DNA): TGTGCCTGGAGTGTCGGCTTCGCGCCCCAGCATTTT. Protein: CAWSVGFAPQHF.

This chain uses TRBV13 with TRBJ1-2; TRBD1 aligns across 8 bases. The CDR3 contains 16 residues. J gave up 3 bases and V 3 bases, and 9 bases lay outside the gene matches. Germline CDR1 and CDR2: PRHDT and FYEKMQ (reference sequence). The CDR3 nucleotides read TGTGCCAGCAGCTTCCCCGCAGGGGGCGTCGACTATGGCTACACCTTC. Its translation is CASSFPAGGVDYGYTF.

This clonotype has just a few counts. This chain uses TRBV28 with TRBJ2-5; tentatively, D is TRBD1 (7 bases). This CDR3 is built from 15 residues. Germline V lookup: CDR1 MDHEN, CDR2 SYDVKM. V was pared by 5 bases and J by 5 bases, with 18 bases between. The CDR3 loop reads CASSLPTGTGETQYF. The CDR3 DNA sequence: TGTGCCAGCAGTCTACCGACAGGGACTGGGGAGACCCAGTACTTC.

This chain joins TRBV20-1 and TRBJ2-5; TRBD2 might be the D (6 bases). The germline V gene has CDR1 DFQATT and CDR2 SNEGSKA (reference sequence). V lost 5 bases, J lost 3 bases, and 13 bases lay in between. The CDR3 runs to 13 residues. CDR3 region: CSASGLDEETQYF. Written as DNA, the CDR3 is TGCAGTGCTTCGGGACTCGACGAAGAGACCCAGTACTTC.

The sample holds one count of this clonotype. J is TRBJ1-1 and V is TRBV4-2; D gene uncertain. CDR1 LGHNA and CDR2 YNFKEQ come from the germline V gene. The CDR3 spans 14 residues. V dropped 0 bases and J dropped 2 bases, with 7 bases sitting between them. CDR3 protein: CASSQEQLNTEAFF. CDR3 coding DNA: TGTGCCAGCAGCCAAGAACAGCTTAACACTGAAGCTTTCTTT.

Turning to this clonotype: A read error may account for a junction end that differs from germline. The chain joins TRBV11-3 to TRBJ2-1; D uncertain. There are 12 residues in the CDR3. Germline-derived CDR1 and CDR2 are SGHNT and YENEEA. The CDR3 region has the DNA TGTGCCGGCAGCTCCAACGGAAATGAGCAGTTCTTC. It translates to CAGSSNGNEQFF.

This chain links TRBV12-3 or TRBV12-4 with TRBJ2-5; no clear D gene. The CDR3 extends over 13 amino acids. CDR3 in amino acids: CAPYIGPRETQYF. CDR3 sequence (DNA): TGTGCACCTTATATAGGCCCTAGGGAGACCCAGTACTTC.